This T cell receptor (beta chain) was identified during a study of OX40 agonist ivuxolimab in advanced cancers. In the study overall: The study reported partial responses in three patients: one hepatocellular carcinoma, two cutaneous melanoma.

CDR3 size: 14 residues. Unmatched junction bases numbered 11, after V lost 6 bases and J lost 8 bases. Germline values: CDR1 MNHNS, CDR2 SASEGT. General study findings and limits: The study found that CD8+ T cells averaged more expanded clones than CD4+. At 0.1-3.0 mg/kg, partial responders had clonal expansion among the lowest observed.

Clones were sequenced by immunoSEQ multiplex PCR, and TCRdb holds only the in-frame ones, with some missing. The data contain about 34,000 clones, roughly four fifths of them singletons. Concerning this clone: The antigen remains unidentified.

Material: CD4+ or CD8+ T cells sorted from blood, obtained in a trial of the OX40 agonist ivuxolimab. The rearrangement links TRBV6-1 to TRBJ1-2; 8 nucleotides align to TRBD1. The receptor was isolated from an adult with an advanced solid tumor such as melanoma, head and neck, liver or kidney cancer. The CDR3 coding sequence is TGTGCCAGCAGGGATACGGGACAGGCCGACGGCTACACCTTC. It specifies CASRDTGQADGYTF.